The 5 T cell receptor beta chains below all came from one sample that was sequenced in a study of blood T cells in healthy people across ages. A J-beta primer mix and a sample-barcoded 5' primer were used in a second PCR of roughly 7 to 12 cycles. MiXCR was run by TCRdb on the 5' RACE reads, yielding one entry per CDR3 protein. Altogether around 780,000 distinct CDR3 sequences are present, around 24% being singletons, with the ten largest covering 2.5% to 3.5%. These data were also reused for a study on T cells of mothers and their children.

The sequenced material came from blood. Source of these receptors: a boy aged 10-17 years in good health.

This clonotype was picked up a small number of times. The genes are TRBV25-1 and TRBJ2-5; 16 nucleotides agree with TRBD2. This CDR3 is built from 18 residues. The ends lost 4 bases at V and 3 bases at J; junction bases unmatched: 8. Germline CDR1 and CDR2: MGHDK and SYGVNS. The CDR3 protein is CASSGGTSGGGQKETQYF. CDR3 DNA: TGTGCCAGCAGTGGCGGGACTAGCGGGGGGGGCCAAAAAGAGACCCAGTACTTC.

The genes are TRBV20-1 and TRBJ2-3, with D maybe TRBD2 (6 bases). The length of the CDR3 is 15 residues. The germline V and J ends were trimmed by 4 bases and 4 bases, with 18 bases remaining between them. Germline lookup yields CDR1 DFQATT and CDR2 SNEGSKA (reference sequence). The CDR3 protein is CSAIRGSRVPDTQYF. In DNA, the CDR3 is TGCAGTGCTATCCGGGGGTCCCGGGTTCCAGATACGCAGTATTTT.

This clonotype was observed a handful of times. The gene calls are TRBV20-1 and TRBJ1-2, with no clear D. Germline V gene sequence: CDR1 DFQATT, CDR2 SNEGSKA (reference sequence). The CDR3 runs to 12 residues. V gave up 2 bases and J gave up 7 bases, with 11 bases separating them. The CDR3 spells CSARLVGIGYTF. The CDR3, as DNA: TGCAGTGCTAGACTAGTGGGCATTGGCTACACCTTC.

The chain has TRBV4-1 and TRBJ1-2; unclear D gene. V was trimmed by 1 base and J by 6 bases, leaving 12 bases between them. The V gene's germline CDR1 is MGHRA and CDR2 YSYEKL. This CDR3 contains 14 residues. CDR3 protein: CASSQGPWEDGYTF. Written as DNA, the CDR3 is TGCGCCAGCAGCCAAGGACCCTGGGAGGATGGCTACACCTTC.

The chain recombines TRBV12-3 or TRBV12-4 with TRBJ1-6, with D perhaps matching TRBD1 (5 bases). This CDR3 contains 14 residues. V shed 1 base and J shed 6 bases, with 7 bases lying between them. The CDR3 spells CASSLGGINSPLHF. The CDR3, as DNA: TGTGCCAGCAGTTTAGGGGGGATTAATTCACCCCTCCACTTT.